This TCR beta chain was recorded in a study of monozygotic twins with inflammatory bowel disease. TCRdb re-called the 5' RACE reads and catalogs CDR3 proteins one per entry, DNA excluded. This sample's clone table lists some 150,000 distinct CDR3 sequences. CDR1 and CDR2 from the germline V gene are LNHDA and SQIVND (reference sequence). The CDR3 is 15 amino acids. The receptor was derived from a human donor with ulcerative colitis or Crohn's disease, or a healthy co-twin of an affected twin (not recorded which). The chain couples TRBV19 to TRBJ1-5. The sample taken for sequencing was blood. CDR3 sequence: CASSIRAGSTQPQHF.